Here is one T cell receptor (beta chain) with its context. The antigen it recognizes is unknown. Per-base qualities were not stored, and no clone one base away is much larger. This sample also contains other DNA sequences that code for the same CDR3. V lost 0 bases and J lost 0 bases; the stretch between them is 9 bases long. The germline V gene yields SGHRS for CDR1 and YFSETQ for CDR2. From the cysteine up to the phenylalanine, the CDR3 has a length of 15 residues. Only the CDR3 region is kept as DNA, spanning 45 bases read in frame from base 1. The data originate from a study of shared clonotypes between healthy human individuals (dated by TCRdb to between 2020 and 2021). Regarding the research as a whole: A few men and a couple of women, aged 18 to 49 years, made up the cohort. To increase sequencing depth and limit assay-specific biases, different laboratories used diverse techniques to prepare libraries and sequence TCR repertoires. The study deeply sequenced blood TCR repertoires of several healthy adults to estimate repertoire size and the extent of clonotype sharing between individuals. For each donor, CD4 naive and CD4 memory were each given three plates, CD8 naive was given two plates, and CD8 memory was given one plate. Per donor, leukapheresis produced somewhere between about 0.85 and 9.5 billion PBMCs.

Overall study results and their limits: When several donors were compared, the shared fraction of clonotypes was about 5% for naive CD4, 3.5% to 4% for naive CD8, about 2.5% for memory CD4, and around 0.4% for memory CD8. Pairwise subsampling led to the expectation that sequencing depth would affect the degree of clonotype sharing among donors. Compared with non-shared clonotypes, the clonotypes found in all four sorted-subset donors had higher generation probabilities. Rarefaction of sorted-subset datasets indicated incomplete sequencing despite the large sequencing depth. Sampling was restricted to blood, and TCR repertoires in tissue are likely to differ from TCR repertoires in blood. Naive subsets generally had larger estimated clonotype richness than memory subsets did. The small number of donors limited the genetic and exposure-history diversity represented.

The donors were healthy, HIV-negative adults with no recently reported acute infections or vaccinations. All donors were Caucasian adults living in Nashville, Tennessee, USA. Magnetic negative selection was used to enrich CD4+ T cells, after which naive cells were positively selected on CD45RA and the negative fraction became the memory subset. Blood was obtained by leukapheresis, after which PBMCs were separated by Ficoll-Histopaque density gradient centrifugation and cryopreserved in liquid nitrogen vapor phase. Purity and quantity of every magnetically sorted T cell population were checked by analytical flow cytometry. Each sorted fraction had its genomic DNA isolated and then quantified by UV absorbance on a Nanodrop 2000c. Using the deep immunoSEQ assay, multiplex PCR amplified TCR CDR3 regions from genomic DNA. Extracted genomic DNA from each cell subset was spread evenly across all wells of several immunoSEQ 96-well plates, with each plate serving as a replicate. For sorted subsets, around 200 ng genomic DNA, equal to about 30,000 T cell genomes, was loaded into each replicate PCR. The purified libraries were quantified using a Qubit 3.0 fluorometer, sized with a Bioanalyzer 2100, and then quantified again using the KAPA Library Quantification kit. A separate single-read 150-cycle Illumina NextSeq 550 flow cell was used to sequence each immunoSEQ 96-well plate. The original pipeline was this. Because only junctional sequences without quality scores were contained in the immunoSEQ output, filtering matching that applied to full-length reads could not be performed. To assign V/J genes and CDR3, sequences were annotated using PyIR, a Python wrapper for IgBLAST v1.9, with IMGT germline references. Any read was removed if the V/J assignment was weak (E-value above 1e-6), the CDR3 was missing, or the read contained stop codons, out-of-frame junctions, or ambiguous translated residues. V3J clonotypes were defined as sequences sharing an identical inferred V gene, J gene, and CDR3 amino acid sequence. Percentage overlap between repertoires was computed as shared unique clonotypes divided by the size of the smaller repertoire. RTK rarefaction, the Chao1 estimator, and Recon v2.1 estimates of unobserved clonotypes were used to assess repertoire richness. Generation probabilities for all TCRbeta clonotypes obtained by the gDNA method from a handful of donors were computed using OLGA. TCRdb stores this immuneACCESS table with in-frame sequences only. Part of the clones is absent; in the studies checked, under half of the shortfall reflects unresolved V genes, and no reason is known for the rest. The DNA was the basis for D and trimming; V, J and clone size are from that table. This sample lists millions of clones; roughly 92% were detected once. The biggest ten clones account for roughly 0.15% of the sample.

The sequence came from a man younger than 30 in good health. The chain employs TRBV5-1 and TRBJ1-1, with TRBD1 tentatively as D gene (5 bases match). The source material was naive CD4+ T cells sorted from blood. The cell subset or site label for this specimen denotes: CD45RA+ positively selected. The DNA sequence follows: TGCGCCAGCAGCTTGGCGGCAGGGTTGAACACTGAAGCTTTCTTT. Translated, it gives CASSLAAGLNTEAFF.